The 22 T cell receptor beta chains presented below share a single source sample, sequenced in a study of CD8 T cells in Susac syndrome (dated by TCRdb to 2018 to 2020). Receptors were amplified or captured by the immunoSEQ multiplex PCR assay. RNA was extracted using the RNeasy kit, and roughly 0.45 to 1 microgram was reverse transcribed with random hexamers. TCRdb reprocessing: public reads trimmed at Q25 with fastp, clones called with MiXCR, in-frame beta chains kept. Identical CDR3 proteins give one entry, which carries the most common genes and DNA. The sample table holds fewer than 350,000 distinct CDR3 sequences, of which around 90% were seen once. About 0.07% of the sample is in the top ten clones. The specimen was CD4+ T cells from PBMCs. Receptor source: a human donor with multiple sclerosis.

J is TRBJ2-1 and V is TRBV7-2; D is possibly TRBD2 (5 bases). Germline V gene lookup returns CDR1 SGHTA and CDR2 FQGNSA. CDR3 length: 15 amino acids. V lost 5 bases, J lost 0 bases, and 11 bases lay in between. Here the CDR3 reads CASSREGSSYNEQFF. CDR3 DNA: TGTGCCAGCAGCCGCGAAGGGAGCTCCTACAATGAGCAGTTCTTC. Complete variable domain (other parts from reference TRBV7-2 and TRBJ2-1): GAGVSQSPSNKVTEKGKDVELRCDPISGHTALYWYRQSLGQGLEFLIYFQGNSAPDKSGLPSDRFSAERTGGSVSTLTIQRTQQEDSAVYLCASSREGSSYNEQFFGPGTRLTVL.

The chain employs TRBV19 and TRBJ2-3; tentatively, D is TRBD2 (5 bases). CDR3 size: 14 residues. The V end lost 1 base, the J end lost 2 bases, and 7 bases lay between the germline ends. From germline, CDR1 is LNHDA and CDR2 SQIVND (reference sequence). Here the CDR3 DNA reads TGTGCCAGTAGTATAGGGGAGTCCACAGATACGCAGTATTTT. Its translation is CASSIGESTDTQYF.

CDR3 region: CASSLLRRWVYSNQPQHF. In DNA form, the CDR3 reads TGTGCCAGCAGCTTGTTAAGACGGTGGGTATATAGCAATCAGCCCCAGCATTTT. The chain recombines TRBV5-6 with TRBJ1-5; no clear D. Germline loops: CDR1 SGHDT, CDR2 YYEEEE. The CDR3 loop spans 18 amino acids. Trimming removed 1 base from V and 0 bases from J, with 17 bases in between.

The chain combines TRBV7-3 with TRBJ2-1; no reliable D call. The ends were cut back, 5 bases at V and 8 bases at J, with 28 bases in the middle. Looked up from germline, CDR1 is SGHTA and CDR2 is FQGTGA. This CDR3 is 18 amino acids long. Here the CDR3 reads CASSTIQTFESLGYEQFF. The CDR3 region has the DNA TGTGCCAGCAGCACCATCCAGACTTTCGAGAGCCTGGGCTATGAGCAGTTCTTC.

V gene TRBV7-3 combines with J gene TRBJ1-1; D remains unclear. This CDR3 is 13 amino acids long. Germline CDR1 and CDR2: SGHTA and FQGTGA. V lost 0 bases and J lost 6, with 8 bases in between. The CDR3 DNA reads as TGTGCCAGCAGCTTAACGCCGGCGGCTGAAGCTTTCTTT. This codes for CASSLTPAAEAFF.

The V and J genes are TRBV24-1 and TRBJ2-1; D is unresolved. Deletions cut 5 bases from V and 9 bases from J, with 7 bases between. CDR1 is KGHDR, CDR2 SFDVKD, per germline. The CDR3 runs to 11 residues. This CDR3 is CATSGYGEQFF. CDR3 nucleotides: TGTGCCACCAGTGGGTATGGTGAGCAGTTCTTC.

The V and J genes are TRBV10-3 and TRBJ1-2; 10 bases align to TRBD1. Germline V CDR1 and CDR2: ENHRY, SYGVKD. With V trimmed by 3 bases and J by 7 bases, 5 bases remained unmatched. The CDR3 spans 14 residues. In DNA form, the CDR3 reads TGTGCCATCAGTGATCGGACAGGGGGGTTTGGCTACACCTTC. This sequence encodes CAISDRTGGFGYTF.

CDR3 protein: CSARGPAGGLVAYEQYF. In DNA, the CDR3 is TGCAGTGCTAGAGGTCCCGCGGGGGGCCTAGTCGCCTACGAGCAGTACTTC. The rearrangement links TRBV20-1 to TRBJ2-7; 8 nucleotides line up with TRBD2. The germline V gene has CDR1 DFQATT and CDR2 SNEGSKA (reference sequence). This CDR3 has 17 residues. Trimming at V came to 1 base and at J to 2 bases, leaving 13 bases not matched to a gene.

V usage is TRBV19 and J usage is TRBJ1-1; a weak D match, TRBD1 (5 bases). CDR1 and CDR2 from the germline V gene are LNHDA and SQIVND (reference sequence). This CDR3 has 13 residues. Trimming pared 5 bases from V and 4 bases from J, leaving 11 bases between. CDR3 in amino acids: CASSPVGGTEAFF. The CDR3 DNA is TGTGCCAGTAGTCCCGTCGGGGGCACTGAAGCTTTCTTT.

The CDR3 is CASSPSGTGLPPGYTF. DNA for the CDR3: TGTGCCAGCAGTCCGTCCGGGACAGGTCTACCACCGGGCTACACCTTC. The rearrangement links TRBV27 to TRBJ1-2; TRBD1 matches 8 bases. Per the germline V gene, CDR1 is MNHEY and CDR2 is SMNVEV (reference sequence). The CDR3 has 16 amino acids. Losses at the gene ends were 5 bases for V and 8 bases for J; bases not matched to a gene: 16.

The chain joins TRBV29-1 to TRBJ2-7; no clear D gene. Per the germline V gene, CDR1 is SQVTM and CDR2 is ANQGSEA. This CDR3 has 11 residues. Trimming took off 2 bases at V and 4 bases at J, with 6 bases between the two ends. The CDR3 region is CSVETLYEQYF. The CDR3 region has the DNA TGCAGCGTTGAAACCCTTTACGAGCAGTACTTC.

The genes are TRBV20-1 and TRBJ2-1; 7 positions agree with TRBD1. The CDR3 spans 12 residues. J was trimmed by 12 bases and V by 3 bases; bases with no gene match: 8. Germline values: CDR1 DFQATT, CDR2 SNEGSKA (reference sequence). CDR3 sequence: CSAREDRAGQFF. The CDR3 DNA reads as TGCAGTGCTAGGGAAGACAGGGCAGGGCAGTTCTTC.

The genes are TRBV7-9 and TRBJ1-2, with D uncertain. The V end lost 1 base, the J end lost 8 bases, and 11 bases lay between the germline ends. Germline loops: CDR1 SEHNR, CDR2 FQNEAQ (reference sequence). The CDR3 length is 13 residues. This chain's CDR3 is CASSLENSYGYTF. The CDR3 nucleotides are TGTGCCAGCAGCTTAGAGAACAGCTACGGCTACACCTTC.

The genes are TRBV13 and TRBJ2-1; a possible D gene is TRBD2 (5 bases). Trimming removed 10 bases from V and 7 bases from J, with 26 bases in between. Germline V gene data show CDR1 as PRHDT and CDR2 as FYEKMQ (reference sequence). The CDR3 is 16 amino acids. CDR3 coding DNA: TGTGCCACCGCGCTCTCCACATTGGGAGTGTGGAATGAGCAGTTCTTC. Amino acids: CATALSTLGVWNEQFF.

The chain has TRBV5-1 and TRBJ2-2; 9 bases are shared with TRBD1. Germline V lookup: CDR1 SGHRS, CDR2 YFSETQ. The V and J ends lost 8 bases and 6 bases, in that order; junction bases with no gene match: 14. The length of the CDR3 is 16 residues. The CDR3 is CASSTVGQGRSGELFF. CDR3 in DNA: TGCGCCAGTAGCACCGTAGGACAGGGGAGGTCCGGGGAGCTGTTTTTT.

V usage is TRBV7-2 and J usage is TRBJ1-5; D is perhaps TRBD1 (5 bases). Germline loops: CDR1 SGHTA, CDR2 FQGNSA. V lost 1 base and J lost 5, with 12 bases in between. The CDR3 totals 15 residues. Here the CDR3 DNA reads TGTGCCAGCAGCTTAGGAGGACAAACTTATCAGCCCCAGCATTTT. Amino acids: CASSLGGQTYQPQHF.

V gene TRBV5-1 combines with J gene TRBJ2-3; 10 positions agree with TRBD2. This CDR3 has 15 amino acids. The V segment lost 3 bases and the J segment 9 bases; nucleotides outside the gene matches: 10. Germline values: CDR1 SGHRS, CDR2 YFSETQ. The CDR3 loop is CASSSSGGPANTQYF. The CDR3 coding sequence is TGCGCCAGCAGCTCTAGCGGGGGCCCCGCGAACACGCAGTATTTT.

The chain has TRBV20-1 and TRBJ2-5, with TRBD1 matching 12 bases. CDR3 length equals 17 residues. Germline CDR1 DFQATT, CDR2 SNEGSKA (reference sequence). After removal of 1 base from V and 7 bases from J, the junction contained 13 bases not matched to a gene. The CDR3 DNA reads as TGCAGTGCTAGAGGCGAAAAGCCGGGACAGGGGGCGGGGACCCAGTACTTC. This sequence encodes CSARGEKPGQGAGTQYF.

The chain recombines TRBV7-6 with TRBJ2-7; D not resolved. Germline CDR1 SGHVS, CDR2 FNYEAQ. The V and J ends lost 4 bases and 6 bases respectively, with 16 bases between them. The length of the CDR3 is 14 residues. The CDR3 region has the DNA TGTGCCAGCAGCTGGGGTGGGTTGATGGTCGAGCAGTACTTC. Encoded protein: CASSWGGLMVEQYF.

The chain couples TRBV29-1 to TRBJ1-1, with 8 bases aligning to TRBD1. This CDR3 has 12 residues. Germline V gene sequence: CDR1 SQVTM, CDR2 ANQGSEA. Trimming removed 6 bases from V and 5 bases from J; junction bases left unmatched: 5. This chain's CDR3 is CSVNRQGTEAFF. Written as DNA, the CDR3 is TGCAGCGTCAACAGACAGGGGACTGAAGCTTTCTTT.

This clonotype was picked up one time. The chain employs TRBV4-1 and TRBJ1-1; perhaps TRBD1 as D (6 bases). CDR3 length equals 15 residues. CDR1 MGHRA and CDR2 YSYEKL come from the germline V gene. The V gene lost 4 bases and the J gene lost 3 bases, with 15 bases spanning the gap. The CDR3 is CASSPTPGVDTEAFF. The CDR3 DNA sequence: TGCGCCAGCAGCCCTACCCCAGGGGTCGACACTGAAGCTTTCTTT.

The rearrangement uses TRBV5-1 and TRBJ2-2, with 7 bases that match TRBD1. V dropped 0 bases and J dropped 4; count of bases not matched to a gene: 6. Germline CDR1 reads SGHRS; CDR2 reads YFSETQ. The length of the CDR3 is 16 residues. For the CDR3, the DNA is TGCGCCAGCAGCTTGGGTGGGACAGCAGGCACCGGGGAGCTGTTTTTT. This encodes CASSLGGTAGTGELFF. The full variable domain, completed using reference TRBV5-1 and TRBJ2-2, is KAGVTQTPRYLIKTRGQQVTLSCSPISGHRSVSWYQQTPGQGLQFLFEYFSETQRNKGNFPGRFSGRQFSNSRSEMNVSTLELGDSALYLCASSLGGTAGTGELFFGEGSRLTVL.